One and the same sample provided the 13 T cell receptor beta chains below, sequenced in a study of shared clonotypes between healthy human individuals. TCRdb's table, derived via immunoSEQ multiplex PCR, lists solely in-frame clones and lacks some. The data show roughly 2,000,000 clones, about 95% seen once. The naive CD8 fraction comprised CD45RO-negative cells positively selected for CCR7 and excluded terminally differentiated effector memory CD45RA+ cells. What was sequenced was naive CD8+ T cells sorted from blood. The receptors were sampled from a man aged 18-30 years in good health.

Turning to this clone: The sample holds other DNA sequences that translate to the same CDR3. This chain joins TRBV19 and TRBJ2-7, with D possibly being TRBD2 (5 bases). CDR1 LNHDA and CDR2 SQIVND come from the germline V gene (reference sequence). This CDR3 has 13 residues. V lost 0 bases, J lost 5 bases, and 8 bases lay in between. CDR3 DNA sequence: TGTGCCAGTAGTATAGATGGGGAGAACGAGCAGTACTTC. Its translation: CASSIDGENEQYF.

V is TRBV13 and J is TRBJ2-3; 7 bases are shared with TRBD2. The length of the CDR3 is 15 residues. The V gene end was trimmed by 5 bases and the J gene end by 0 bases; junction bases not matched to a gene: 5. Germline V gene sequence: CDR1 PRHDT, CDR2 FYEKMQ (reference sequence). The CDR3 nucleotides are TGTGCCAGCAGCCTTCCGGGACTAAGCACAGATACGCAGTATTTT. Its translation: CASSLPGLSTDTQYF. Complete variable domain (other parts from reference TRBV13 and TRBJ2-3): AAGVIQSPRHLIKEKRETATLKCYPIPRHDTVYWYQQGPGQDPQFLISFYEKMQSDKGSIPDRFSAQQFSDYHSELNMSSLELGDSALYFCASSLPGLSTDTQYFGPGTRLTVL.

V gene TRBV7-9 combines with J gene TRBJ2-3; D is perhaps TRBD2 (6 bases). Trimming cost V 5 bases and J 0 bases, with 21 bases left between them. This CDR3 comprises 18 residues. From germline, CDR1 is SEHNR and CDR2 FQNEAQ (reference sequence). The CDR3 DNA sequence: TGTGCCAGCAGCGCCACCCCGGGAGTGACATTTAGCACAGATACGCAGTATTTT. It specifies CASSATPGVTFSTDTQYF.

CDR3 sequence: CAWGTGAYEQYF. The CDR3 coding sequence is TGTGCCTGGGGGACAGGGGCCTACGAGCAGTACTTC. This rearrangement joins TRBV30 to TRBJ2-7, with TRBD1 identical over 10 bases. The length of the CDR3 is 12 residues. With V trimmed by 5 bases and J by 2 bases, 0 bases remained unmatched. The germline gives CDR1 GTSNPN, CDR2 SVGIG (reference sequence).

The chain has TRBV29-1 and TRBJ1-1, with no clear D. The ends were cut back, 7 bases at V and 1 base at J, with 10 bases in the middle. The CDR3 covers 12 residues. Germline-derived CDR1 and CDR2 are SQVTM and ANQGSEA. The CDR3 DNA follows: TGCAGCGGGAAACGGCAGAACACTGAAGCTTTCTTT. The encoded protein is CSGKRQNTEAFF.

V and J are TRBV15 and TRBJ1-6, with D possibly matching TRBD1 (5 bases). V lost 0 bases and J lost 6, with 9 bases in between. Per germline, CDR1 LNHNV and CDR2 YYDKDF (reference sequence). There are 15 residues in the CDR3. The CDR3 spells CATSRDRGLNSPLHF. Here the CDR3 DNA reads TGTGCCACCAGCAGAGATCGGGGACTTAATTCACCCCTCCACTTT.

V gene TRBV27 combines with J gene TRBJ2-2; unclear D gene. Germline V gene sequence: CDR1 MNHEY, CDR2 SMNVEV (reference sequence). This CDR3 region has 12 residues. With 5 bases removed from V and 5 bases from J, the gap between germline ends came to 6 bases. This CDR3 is CASSMGTGELFF. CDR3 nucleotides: TGTGCCAGCAGTATGGGAACCGGGGAGCTGTTTTTT.

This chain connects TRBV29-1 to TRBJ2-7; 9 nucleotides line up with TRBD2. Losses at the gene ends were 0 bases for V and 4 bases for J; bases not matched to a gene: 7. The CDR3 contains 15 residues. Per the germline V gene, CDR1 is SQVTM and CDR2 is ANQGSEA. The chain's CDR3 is CSVEETASGDYEQYF. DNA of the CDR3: TGCAGCGTTGAAGAGACGGCTAGCGGGGATTACGAGCAGTACTTC.

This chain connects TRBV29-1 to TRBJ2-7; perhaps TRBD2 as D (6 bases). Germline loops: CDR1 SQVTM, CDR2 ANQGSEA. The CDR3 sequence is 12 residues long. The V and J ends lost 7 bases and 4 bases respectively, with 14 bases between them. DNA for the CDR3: TGCAGCGGCCAAATTGGAGGGTACGAGCAGTACTTC. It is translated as CSGQIGGYEQYF.

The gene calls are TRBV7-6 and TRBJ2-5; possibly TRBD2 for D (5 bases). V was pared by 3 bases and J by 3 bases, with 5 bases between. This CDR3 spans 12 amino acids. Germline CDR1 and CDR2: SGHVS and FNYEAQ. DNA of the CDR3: TGTGCCAGCAGCTTCGGGGAAGAGACCCAGTACTTC. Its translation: CASSFGEETQYF.

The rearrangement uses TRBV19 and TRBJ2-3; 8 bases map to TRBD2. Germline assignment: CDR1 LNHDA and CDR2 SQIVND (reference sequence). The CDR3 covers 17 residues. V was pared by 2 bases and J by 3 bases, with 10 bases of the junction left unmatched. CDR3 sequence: CASSIIGGAGLTDTQYF. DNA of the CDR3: TGTGCCAGTAGTATAATCGGGGGGGCAGGGCTGACAGATACGCAGTATTTT.

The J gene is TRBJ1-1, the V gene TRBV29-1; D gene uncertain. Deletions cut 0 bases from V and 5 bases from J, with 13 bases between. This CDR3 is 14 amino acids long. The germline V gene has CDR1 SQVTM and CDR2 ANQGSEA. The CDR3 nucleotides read TGCAGCGTTGAAGAGGGTTCGGGAAAAACTGAAGCTTTCTTT. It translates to CSVEEGSGKTEAFF.

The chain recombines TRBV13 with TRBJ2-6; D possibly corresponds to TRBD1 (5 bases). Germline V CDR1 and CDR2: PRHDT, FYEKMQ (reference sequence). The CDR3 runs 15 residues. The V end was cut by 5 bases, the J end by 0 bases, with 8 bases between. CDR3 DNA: TGTGCCAGCAGCCTACAGGTCTCTGGGGCCAACGTCCTGACTTTC. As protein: CASSLQVSGANVLTF. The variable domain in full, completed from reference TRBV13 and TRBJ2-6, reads AAGVIQSPRHLIKEKRETATLKCYPIPRHDTVYWYQQGPGQDPQFLISFYEKMQSDKGSIPDRFSAQQFSDYHSELNMSSLELGDSALYFCASSLQVSGANVLTFGAGSRLTVL.